This entry is about one T cell receptor beta chain. Its antigen remains unknown. The entry originates in a study of cytomegalovirus exposure and HLA in healthy donors. Whole-study context: An early data release held 79 million or so unique TCRs from HLA-typed donors.

The PCR made use of 60 Vbeta and 13 Jbeta primers. Method: immunoSEQ multiplex PCR; TCRdb's copy keeps in-frame clones and lacks some. The table shows some 100,000 clones, with about 70% occurring only once. Study observations and caveats: A link between a missense DCLRE1C variant and TCR beta V- and J-gene trimming emerged from a later analysis.

The germline CDR1 and CDR2 sequences are MNHEY and SMNVEV (reference sequence). This CDR3 has 14 residues. The trim removed 5 bases at V and 4 bases at J, leaving 5 bases unmatched. The sequenced material came from PBMCs. The receptor comes from a woman aged 18-29 years in good health and CMV-seropositive. The chain couples TRBV27 to TRBJ1-5; 7 bases agree with TRBD1. The CDR3 loop reads CASSQSTGNQPQHF. CDR3 nucleotides: TGTGCCAGCAGTCAATCGACAGGGAATCAGCCCCAGCATTTT.